The 4 T cell receptor beta chains in this list originate from one sample, sequenced in a study of shared clonotypes between healthy human individuals. CD8 cells regarded as naive lacked CD45RO, were positively chosen for CCR7, and omitted terminally differentiated effector memory CD45RA+ cells. The protocol was immunoSEQ multiplex PCR, while the TCRdb copy is restricted to in-frame clones and leaves out a portion. The sample shows more than 2 million clones, roughly 93% of them seen only once. Sequencing was performed on naive CD8+ T cells from PBMCs. Source of these receptors: a man younger than 35 in good health. Some clones in this sample may be carry-over from other donors' samples.

The chain uses TRBV5-6 and TRBJ2-6; D not certain. The germline V and J ends were trimmed by 3 bases and 5 bases, with 9 bases remaining between them. Germline-derived CDR1 and CDR2 are SGHDT and YYEEEE. The CDR3 contains 14 residues. CDR3 coding DNA: TGTGCCAGCAGCTCCGACGTAAGGGCCAACGTCCTGACTTTC. Translation: CASSSDVRANVLTF.

The chain uses TRBV5-4 and TRBJ2-5; 9 nucleotides agree with TRBD2. Germline loops: CDR1 SGHNT, CDR2 YYREEE (reference sequence). V lost 1 base and J lost 5; bases outside the gene matches: 9. The CDR3 runs to 16 residues. The CDR3 protein is CASSLKLAGSTETQYF. For the CDR3, the DNA is TGTGCCAGCAGCTTGAAACTAGCGGGCTCCACGGAGACCCAGTACTTC. Based on the CDR3 plus reference TRBV5-4 and TRBJ2-5, the full variable domain is ETGVTQSPTHLIKTRGQQVTLRCSSQSGHNTVSWYQQALGQGPQFIFQYYREEENGRGNFPPRFSGLQFPNYSSELNVNALELDDSALYLCASSLKLAGSTETQYFGPGTRLLVL.

This clone came up once. The chain combines TRBV7-9 with TRBJ2-7; the match to TRBD1 covers 8 bases. The CDR3 is 15 amino acids. J lost 4 bases, V lost 1 base, and 6 bases had no gene match. Germline CDR1 is SEHNR and CDR2 is FQNEAQ (reference sequence). CDR3 DNA sequence: TGTGCCAGCAGCTTAGAGGCAGGGGGCATTTACGAGCAGTACTTC. This translates into CASSLEAGGIYEQYF.

The chain combines TRBV7-6 with TRBJ2-7; 8 bases are a match to TRBD2. The CDR3 consists of 14 residues. The V gene's germline CDR1 is SGHVS and CDR2 FNYEAQ. V shed 5 bases, J shed 3 bases, and the junction held 6 bases outside the gene matches. DNA of the CDR3: TGTGCCAGCAGCCCCAGCGGGAGCGTCTACGAGCAGTACTTC. It translates to CASSPSGSVYEQYF.